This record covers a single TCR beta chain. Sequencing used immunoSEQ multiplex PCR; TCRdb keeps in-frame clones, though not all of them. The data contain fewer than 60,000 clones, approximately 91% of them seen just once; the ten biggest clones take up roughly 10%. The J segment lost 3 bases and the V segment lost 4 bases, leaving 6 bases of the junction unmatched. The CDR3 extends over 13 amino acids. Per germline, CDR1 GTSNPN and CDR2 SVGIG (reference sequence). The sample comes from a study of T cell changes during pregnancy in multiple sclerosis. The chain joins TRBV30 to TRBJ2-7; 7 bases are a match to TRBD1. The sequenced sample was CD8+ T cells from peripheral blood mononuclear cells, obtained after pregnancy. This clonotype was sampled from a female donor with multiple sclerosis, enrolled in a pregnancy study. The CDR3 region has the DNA TGTGCCTGGACCCCGGGACAGAGCTACGAGCAGTACTTC. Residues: CAWTPGQSYEQYF.